This T cell receptor (beta chain) came from a study of OX40 agonist ivuxolimab in advanced cancers. Study as a whole: Patients were dosed intravenously with ivuxolimab at 0.01 to 10 mg/kg every 2 weeks.

Clones were sequenced by immunoSEQ multiplex PCR, and TCRdb holds only the in-frame ones, with some missing. The sample has approximately 110,000 clones; about 90% are singletons. The CDR3 is made up of 14 amino acids. The V gene lost 2 bases and the J gene lost 4 bases, with 9 bases spanning the gap. Germline lookup yields CDR1 SEHNR and CDR2 FQNEAQ (reference sequence). Collection of blood occurred at baseline, at cycle 4 day 1, and at cycle 7 day 1. This clone has only a few counts. The antigen remains undetermined. The study's findings and limits: No antigen was identified for the clonally expanded peripheral T cells.

This TCR derives from an adult with an advanced solid tumor such as melanoma, head and neck, liver or kidney cancer. Source: CD4+ or CD8+ T cells sorted from blood, taken in a trial of the OX40 agonist ivuxolimab. The chain has TRBV7-9 and TRBJ1-5; D is possibly TRBD1 (6 bases). CDR3 nucleotide sequence: TGTGCCAGCAGCTTATGGGACACAAATCAGCCCCAGCATTTT. Amino acids: CASSLWDTNQPQHF. Looking up the rest from reference TRBV7-9 and TRBJ1-5 gives the full variable domain: DTGVSQNPRHKITKRGQNVTFRCDPISEHNRLYWYRQTLGQGPEFLTYFQNEAQLEKSRLLSDRFSAERPKGSFSTLEIQRTEQGDSAMYLCASSLWDTNQPQHFGDGTRLSIL.